This TCR beta chain is from a study of Graves' ophthalmopathy and Graves' hyperthyroidism. Transcripts of RNA were the source for amplifying TCR beta CDR3 regions. HTBI primers were employed in first-round RT-PCR, then a second-round multiplex PCR followed. Via MiXCR, TCRdb re-called the multiplex PCR reads, giving one row per CDR3 protein. The table records almost 750,000 distinct CDR3 sequences, roughly 41% of them present only once. The CDR3 consists of 14 residues. CDR1 SQVTM and CDR2 ANQGSEA come from the germline V gene. The V and J ends lost 6 bases and 5 bases respectively, with 20 bases between them. This clonotype was detected once. The authors isolated PBMCs from around 10 ml of fresh peripheral blood.

This clonotype originated in an adult man with Graves' ophthalmopathy. Sequences were obtained from peripheral blood. V and J are TRBV29-1 and TRBJ2-7; maybe TRBD1 (6 bases). The CDR3 loop is CSVARDRWENEQYF. The CDR3 DNA follows: TGCAGCGTAGCCCGAGACAGGTGGGAAAACGAGCAGTACTTC.